Given below is one T cell receptor (beta chain) in context. No antigen is known for it. Researchers took RNA transcripts and amplified the TCR beta CDR3 regions from them. Researchers ran a first-round RT-PCR on the TCR CDR3 using the HTBI primer set. MiXCR, applied by TCRdb to the multiplex PCR reads, yields one record per CDR3 protein. The sample has under 400,000 distinct CDR3 sequences; 15% to 20% are singletons. The data are from a study of T cells in Graves' hyperthyroidism and ophthalmopathy. Whole-study findings and limits: Blood also showed most of the thyroid clonotypes that were expanded above 0.001.

The CDR3 runs to 13 residues. The germline V and J ends were trimmed by 0 bases and 7 bases, with 10 bases remaining between them. Germline CDR1 SGDLS, CDR2 YYNGEE. The clonotype comes from a woman in her forties with Graves' ophthalmopathy. The sample taken for sequencing was blood. This chain links TRBV9 with TRBJ2-5, with a tentative D call TRBD2 (7 bases). The CDR3 coding sequence is TGTGCCAGCAGCGTAGGAGGGGGGGGGACCCAGTACTTC. The encoded protein is CASSVGGGGTQYF.